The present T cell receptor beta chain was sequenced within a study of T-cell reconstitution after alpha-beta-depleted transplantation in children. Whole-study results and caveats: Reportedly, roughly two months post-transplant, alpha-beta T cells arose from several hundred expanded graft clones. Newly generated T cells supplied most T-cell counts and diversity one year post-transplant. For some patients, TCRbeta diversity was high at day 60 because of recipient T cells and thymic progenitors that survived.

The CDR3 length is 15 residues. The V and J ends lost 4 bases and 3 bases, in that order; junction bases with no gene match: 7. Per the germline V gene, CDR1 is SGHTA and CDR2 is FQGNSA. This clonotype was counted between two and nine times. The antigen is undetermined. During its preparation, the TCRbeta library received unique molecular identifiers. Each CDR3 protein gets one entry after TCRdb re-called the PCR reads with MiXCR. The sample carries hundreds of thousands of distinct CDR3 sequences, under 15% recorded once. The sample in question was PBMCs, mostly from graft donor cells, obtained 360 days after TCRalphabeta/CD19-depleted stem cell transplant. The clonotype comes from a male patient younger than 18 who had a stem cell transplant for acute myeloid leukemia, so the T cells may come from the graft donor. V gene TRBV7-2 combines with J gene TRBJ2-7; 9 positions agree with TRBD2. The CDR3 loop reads CASSSGLAYGYEQYF. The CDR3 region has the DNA TGTGCCAGCAGCTCGGGACTAGCTTATGGCTACGAGCAGTACTTC.